This T cell receptor (beta chain) was sequenced in a study of patients and donors after allogeneic stem cell transplantation. Germline CDR1 is DFQATT and CDR2 is SNEGSKA (reference sequence). The CDR3 has 14 amino acids. Trimming took 3 bases from V and 1 from J, leaving 9 bases between them. MiXCR was run by TCRdb on the RT-PCR reads, yielding one entry per CDR3 protein. The repertoire consists of 920,000 or so distinct CDR3 sequences, with approximately 19% occurring once and the leading ten covering approximately 5.9%. In its sample, this clonotype was seen a few times. The specimen was blood, either unsorted or a sorted T cell fraction (not recorded which). The sequence derives from a human donor who was either an allogeneic HSCT recipient or a stem cell or donor lymphocyte infusion donor (not recorded which). It is not recorded whose cells these are; they may come from a transplant donor. The rearrangement links TRBV20-1 to TRBJ2-2; TRBD1 is a possible D gene (6 bases). CDR3 sequence: CSARWTENTGELFF. DNA of the CDR3: TGCAGTGCTAGGTGGACAGAGAACACCGGGGAGCTGTTTTTT.